The clone carrying this T cell receptor beta chain was observed a single time. The CDR3 extends over 15 amino acids. V lost 3 bases to trimming and J lost 5 bases, with 16 bases between them. CDR1 and CDR2 (germline): LNHDA, SQIVND (reference sequence). This table comes from immunoSEQ multiplex PCR, and its TCRdb copy is limited to in-frame clones, with some not included. The sample holds under 600,000 clones, approximately 90% seen once. The data were taken from a study of Ad26.COV2.S vaccination and SARS-CoV-2 variants. Treatment denoted: approximately 18 received Ad26.COV2.S at low or high dose, single or two shots; about 5 received placebo; per-sample allocation not given. Each sample was drawn 63 days after the first injection (of vaccine or placebo). Donation came from an adult in Boston who was aged 18-55 years. An Ad26 vector was used to express Wuhan-strain SARS-CoV-2 spike as the vaccine.

Sequenced material: peripheral blood, taken in a trial of Ad26.COV2.S vaccine versus placebo. This chain uses TRBV19 with TRBJ1-1; D gene uncertain. This clonotype originated in a person between 18 and 59 years old who received the Ad26.COV2.S COVID-19 vaccine or a placebo. CDR3: CASSILRATGTEAFF. The CDR3 coding sequence is TGTGCCAGTAGTATTCTCCGGGCGACTGGGACTGAAGCTTTCTTT.